This is a list of T cell receptor beta chains from one sample in a study of early T cells in non-severe SARS-CoV-2 infection. MiXCR was run by TCRdb on the 5' RACE reads, yielding one entry per CDR3 protein. The table lists 66,000 or so distinct CDR3 sequences, approximately 11% of them singletons. The source material was whole blood. The origin of the receptors is an adult who was a healthcare worker with PCR-confirmed SARS-CoV-2 infection or an uninfected control (not recorded which). The CDR3 runs from the conserved cysteine through the conserved F or W. The size entry is marked missing in some rows and otherwise reads once, few, many or a size class.

TRBV30	TRBJ2-2	many	CAWNWGADTGELFF
TRBV19	TRBJ2-1	few	CASSIDLGGRSYNEQFF
TRBV4-2	TRBJ2-5	few	CASSQGGGDQETQYF
TRBV12-3/TRBV12-4	TRBJ1-4	NA	CASSPQGAATNEKLFF
TRBV30	TRBJ1-1	many	CAWSVGPEAFF
TRBV7-3	TRBJ2-3	many	CASSLDYTDTQYF
TRBV11-2	TRBJ2-7	few	CASSLDLGGDEQYF
TRBV7-8	TRBJ2-1	few	CASRPLRWAGGRAGNEQFF
TRBV29-1	TRBJ2-1	NA	CSVEWDRGYNEQFF
TRBV21-1	TRBJ1-4	NA	CASSRPPSREKLFF
TRBV30	TRBJ2-3	many	CAWGGGTDTQYF
TRBV6-5	TRBJ1-2	many	CASSYSLTSNYGYTF
TRBV20-1	TRBJ2-3	many	CSARDVSDTQYF
TRBV7-8	TRBJ1-6	many	CASNLRDRAISPLHF
TRBV27	TRBJ2-2	many	CASRGQGAHTGELFF
TRBV10-2	TRBJ2-5	many	CASSVPGIETQYF
TRBV5-1	TRBJ2-1	many	CASSSDSYNEQFF
TRBV20-1	TRBJ1-5	many	CSASRTGRTTQHF
TRBV6-1	TRBJ2-7	many	CASSFDGGGVSYEQYF
TRBV30	TRBJ1-1	NA	CAWSRGRAEAFF
TRBV20-1	TRBJ1-2	NA	CSARRGQTYGYTF
TRBV12-3/TRBV12-4	TRBJ1-1	NA	CASSSEQGKAFF
TRBV3-1	TRBJ1-1	few	CASSPTLTMNTEAFF
TRBV30	TRBJ1-1	NA	CAWSTTGQTNTEAFF
TRBV7-9	TRBJ1-2	NA	CASSLEGQGGYTF
TRBV7-8	TRBJ1-1	many	CASSSGGVRRDTEAFF
TRBV6-5	TRBJ2-7	few	CASSYGRSWEQYF
TRBV6-6	TRBJ2-1	NA	CASSYTSGGLADEQFF
TRBV11-2	TRBJ2-1	many	CASSSLSGSYNEQFF
TRBV4-3	TRBJ2-5	NA	CASSSMLRAGVRETQYF
TRBV7-8	TRBJ1-1	many	CASKPLRQGSHTEAFF
TRBV6-5	TRBJ2-5	NA	CASSYSAGVRRIETQYF
TRBV7-6	TRBJ1-2	many	CASSLEASGLTRGNYGYTF
TRBV7-6	TRBJ1-2	many	CASSTRGLHYTF
TRBV7-2	TRBJ2-3	few	CASSWGQGSQYF
TRBV19	TRBJ2-5	few	CASSTGTSASQETQYF
TRBV20-1	TRBJ2-7	few	CSARGASRRASSSYEQYF
TRBV29-1	TRBJ2-1	few	CSGGGLDEQFF
TRBV6-2/TRBV6-3	TRBJ1-3	many	CASSYSNYRSTGNTIYF
TRBV7-9	TRBJ2-3	NA	CASSHPRTSGGAIDTQYF
TRBV6-2/TRBV6-3	TRBJ2-2	few	CASSPPPPDRGGKTGELFF
TRBV2	TRBJ2-7	many	CASRETGGAVNEQYF
TRBV7-2	TRBJ1-2	NA	CASSYRVNYGYTF
TRBV4-1	TRBJ2-6	NA	CASSQDPVGGSGANVLTF
TRBV27	TRBJ1-6	many	CASSLFGGRNNSPLHF
TRBV5-1	TRBJ2-5	NA	CASSWGGLSETQYF
TRBV11-2	TRBJ2-1	few	CASSLGVLGEQFF
TRBV19	TRBJ2-1	many	CASSIALGREQFF